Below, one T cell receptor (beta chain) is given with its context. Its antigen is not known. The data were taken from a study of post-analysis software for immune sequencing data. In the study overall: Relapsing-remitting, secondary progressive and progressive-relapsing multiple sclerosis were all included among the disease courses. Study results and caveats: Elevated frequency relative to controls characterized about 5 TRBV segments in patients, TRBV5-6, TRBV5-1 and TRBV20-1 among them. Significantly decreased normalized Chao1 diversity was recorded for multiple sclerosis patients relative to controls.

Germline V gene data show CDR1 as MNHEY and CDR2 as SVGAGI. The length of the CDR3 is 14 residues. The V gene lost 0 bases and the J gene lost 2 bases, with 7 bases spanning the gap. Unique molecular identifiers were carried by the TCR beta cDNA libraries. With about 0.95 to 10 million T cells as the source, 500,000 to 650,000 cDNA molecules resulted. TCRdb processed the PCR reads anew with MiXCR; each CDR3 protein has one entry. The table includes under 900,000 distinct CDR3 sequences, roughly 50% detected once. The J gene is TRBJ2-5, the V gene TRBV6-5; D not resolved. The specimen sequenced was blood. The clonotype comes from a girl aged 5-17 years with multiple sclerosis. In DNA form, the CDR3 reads TGTGCCAGCAGTTACTCGAGACCGCAAGAGACCCAGTACTTC. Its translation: CASSYSRPQETQYF.